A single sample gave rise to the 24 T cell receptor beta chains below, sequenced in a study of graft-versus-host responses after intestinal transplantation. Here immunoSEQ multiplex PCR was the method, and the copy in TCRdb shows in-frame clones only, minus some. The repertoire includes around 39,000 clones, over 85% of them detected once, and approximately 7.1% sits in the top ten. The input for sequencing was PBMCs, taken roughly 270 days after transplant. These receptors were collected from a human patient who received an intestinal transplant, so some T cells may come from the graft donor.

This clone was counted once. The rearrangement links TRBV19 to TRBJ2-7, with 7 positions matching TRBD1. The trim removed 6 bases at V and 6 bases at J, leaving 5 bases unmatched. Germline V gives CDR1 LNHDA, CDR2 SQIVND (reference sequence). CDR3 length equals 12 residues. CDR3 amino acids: CASSPGQAEQYF. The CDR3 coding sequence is TGTGCCAGTAGCCCCGGACAGGCCGAGCAGTACTTC.

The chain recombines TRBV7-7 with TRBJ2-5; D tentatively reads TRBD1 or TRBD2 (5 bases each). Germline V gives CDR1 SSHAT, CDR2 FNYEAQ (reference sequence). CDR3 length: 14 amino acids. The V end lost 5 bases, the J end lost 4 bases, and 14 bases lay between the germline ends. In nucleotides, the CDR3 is TGTGCCAGCAGCGCTAGGGACGATCTAGAGACCCAGTACTTC. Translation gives CASSARDDLETQYF.

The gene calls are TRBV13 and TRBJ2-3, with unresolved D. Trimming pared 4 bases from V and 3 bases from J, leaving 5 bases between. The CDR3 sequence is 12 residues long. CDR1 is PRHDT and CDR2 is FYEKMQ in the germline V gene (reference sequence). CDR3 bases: TGTGCCAGCAGCTCGCATACAGATACGCAGTATTTT. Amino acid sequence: CASSSHTDTQYF. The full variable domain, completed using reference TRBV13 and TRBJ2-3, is AAGVIQSPRHLIKEKRETATLKCYPIPRHDTVYWYQQGPGQDPQFLISFYEKMQSDKGSIPDRFSAQQFSDYHSELNMSSLELGDSALYFCASSSHTDTQYFGPGTRLTVL.

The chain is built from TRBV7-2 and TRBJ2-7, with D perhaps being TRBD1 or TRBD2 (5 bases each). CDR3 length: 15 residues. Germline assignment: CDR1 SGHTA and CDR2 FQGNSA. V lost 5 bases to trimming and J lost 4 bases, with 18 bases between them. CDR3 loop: CASSLVPGWGYEQYF. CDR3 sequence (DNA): TGTGCCAGCAGCCTCGTACCCGGTTGGGGGTACGAGCAGTACTTC.

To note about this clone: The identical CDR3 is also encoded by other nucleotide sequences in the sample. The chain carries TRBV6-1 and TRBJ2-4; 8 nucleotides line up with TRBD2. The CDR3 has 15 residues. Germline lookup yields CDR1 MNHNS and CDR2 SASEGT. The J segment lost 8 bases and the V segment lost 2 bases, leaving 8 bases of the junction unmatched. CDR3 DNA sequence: TGTGCCAGCAGTGAACAGGGTCACGGGGGGGACATTCAGTACTTC. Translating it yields CASSEQGHGGDIQYF.

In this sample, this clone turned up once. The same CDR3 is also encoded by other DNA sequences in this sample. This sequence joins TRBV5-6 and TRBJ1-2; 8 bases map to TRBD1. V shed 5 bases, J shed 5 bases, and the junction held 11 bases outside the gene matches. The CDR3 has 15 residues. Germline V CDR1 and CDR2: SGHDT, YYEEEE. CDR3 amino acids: CASREGQGARYGYTF. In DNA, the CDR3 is TGTGCCAGCAGGGAGGGTCAGGGGGCGCGGTATGGCTACACCTTC.

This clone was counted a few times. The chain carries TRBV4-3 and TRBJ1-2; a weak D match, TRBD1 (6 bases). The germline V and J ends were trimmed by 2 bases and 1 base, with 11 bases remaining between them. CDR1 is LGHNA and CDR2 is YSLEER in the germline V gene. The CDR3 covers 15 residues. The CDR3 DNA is TGCGCCAGCAGCCAAACAGGGATGCATAACTATGGCTACACCTTC. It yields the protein CASSQTGMHNYGYTF.

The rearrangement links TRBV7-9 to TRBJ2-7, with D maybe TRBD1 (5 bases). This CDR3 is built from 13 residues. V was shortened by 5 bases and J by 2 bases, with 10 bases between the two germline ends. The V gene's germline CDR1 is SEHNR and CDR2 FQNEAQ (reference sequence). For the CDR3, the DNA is TGTGCCAGCAGCCACGACAGCACCTACGAGCAGTACTTC. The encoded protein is CASSHDSTYEQYF.

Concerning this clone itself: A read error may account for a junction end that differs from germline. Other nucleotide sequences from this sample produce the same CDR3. Here the CDR3 reads CAISGAGDQPQHF. CDR3 sequence (DNA): TGTGCCATCAGTGGGGCCGGAGATCAGCCCCAACATTTT. This chain joins TRBV10-3 and TRBJ1-5; D is uncertain. The germline CDR1 and CDR2 sequences are ENHRY and SYGVKD. The CDR3 has 13 residues.

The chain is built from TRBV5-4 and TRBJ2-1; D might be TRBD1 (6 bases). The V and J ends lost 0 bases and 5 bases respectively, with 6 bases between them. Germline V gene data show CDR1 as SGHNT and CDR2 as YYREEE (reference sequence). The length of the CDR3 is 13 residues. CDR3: CASSLDRDNEQFF. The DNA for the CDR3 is TGTGCCAGCAGCTTGGACAGGGACAATGAGCAGTTCTTC.

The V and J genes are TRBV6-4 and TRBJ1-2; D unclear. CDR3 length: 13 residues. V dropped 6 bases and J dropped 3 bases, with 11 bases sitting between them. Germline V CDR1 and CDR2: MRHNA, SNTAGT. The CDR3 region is CASSVDSYYGYTF. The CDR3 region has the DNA TGTGCCAGCAGCGTGGACTCCTACTATGGCTACACCTTC.

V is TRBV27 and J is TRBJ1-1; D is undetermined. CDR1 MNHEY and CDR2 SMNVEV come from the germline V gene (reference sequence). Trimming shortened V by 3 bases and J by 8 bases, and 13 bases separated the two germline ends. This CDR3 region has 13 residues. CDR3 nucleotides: TGTGCCAGCAGTTTTAATAGCCGAATGGAAGCTTTCTTT. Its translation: CASSFNSRMEAFF.

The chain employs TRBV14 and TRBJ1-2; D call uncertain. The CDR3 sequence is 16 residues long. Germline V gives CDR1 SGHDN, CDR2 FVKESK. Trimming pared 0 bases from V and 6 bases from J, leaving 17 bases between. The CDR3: CASSQDVGFPSHGYTF. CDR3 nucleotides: TGTGCCAGCAGCCAAGATGTAGGCTTTCCGTCCCATGGCTACACCTTC.

Here the CDR3 DNA reads TGTGCCAGCAGCGTAGATCCAGCACGCTCCTACGAGCAGTACTTC. Translating it yields CASSVDPARSYEQYF. This chain links TRBV9 with TRBJ2-7; D gene uncertain. The CDR3 has 15 amino acids. V lost 0 bases and J 0 bases, leaving 10 bases between the germline ends. Germline V lookup: CDR1 SGDLS, CDR2 YYNGEE. The entire variable domain, with the rest obtained from reference TRBV9 and TRBJ2-7, is as follows: DSGVTQTPKHLITATGQRVTLRCSPRSGDLSVYWYQQSLDQGLQFLIQYYNGEERAKGNILERFSAQQFPDLHSELNLSSLELGDSALYFCASSVDPARSYEQYFGPGTRLTVT.

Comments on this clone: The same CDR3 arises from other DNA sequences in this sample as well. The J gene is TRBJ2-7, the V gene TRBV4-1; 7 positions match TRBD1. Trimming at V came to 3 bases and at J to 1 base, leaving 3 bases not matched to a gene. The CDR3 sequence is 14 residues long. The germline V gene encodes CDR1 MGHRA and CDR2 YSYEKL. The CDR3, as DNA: TGCGCCAGCAGCCATCCGGGACAGTCCTACGAGCAGTACTTC. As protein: CASSHPGQSYEQYF.

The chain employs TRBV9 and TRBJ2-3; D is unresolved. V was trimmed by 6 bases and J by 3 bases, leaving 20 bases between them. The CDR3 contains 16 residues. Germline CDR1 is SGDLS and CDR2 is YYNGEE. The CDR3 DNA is TGTGCCAGCACCGCCGGAGATTCCCGTGGTACAGATACGCAGTATTTT. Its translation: CASTAGDSRGTDTQYF.

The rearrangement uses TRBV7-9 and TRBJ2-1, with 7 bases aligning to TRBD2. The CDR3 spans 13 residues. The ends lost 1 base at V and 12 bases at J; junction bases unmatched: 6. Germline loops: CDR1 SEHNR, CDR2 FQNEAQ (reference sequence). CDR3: CASSLERGGWQFF. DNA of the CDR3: TGTGCCAGCAGCTTAGAGCGGGGAGGGTGGCAGTTCTTC.

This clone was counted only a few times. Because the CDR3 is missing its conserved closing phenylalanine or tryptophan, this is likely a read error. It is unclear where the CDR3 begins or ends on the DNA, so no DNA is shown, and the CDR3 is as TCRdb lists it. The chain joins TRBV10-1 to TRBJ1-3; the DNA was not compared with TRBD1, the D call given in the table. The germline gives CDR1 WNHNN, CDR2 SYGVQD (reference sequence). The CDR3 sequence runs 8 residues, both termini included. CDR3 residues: CASMGPPS.

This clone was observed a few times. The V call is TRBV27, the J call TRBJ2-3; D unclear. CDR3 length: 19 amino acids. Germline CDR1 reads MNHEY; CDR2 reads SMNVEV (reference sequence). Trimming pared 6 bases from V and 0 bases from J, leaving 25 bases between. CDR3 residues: CASRNIMTDGDSSTDTQYF. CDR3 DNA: TGTGCCAGCAGAAATATAATGACCGACGGTGACTCTAGCACAGATACGCAGTATTTT.

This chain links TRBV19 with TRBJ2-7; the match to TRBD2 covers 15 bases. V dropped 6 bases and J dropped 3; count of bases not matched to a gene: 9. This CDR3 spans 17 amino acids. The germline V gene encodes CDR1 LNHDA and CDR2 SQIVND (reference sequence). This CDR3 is CASRRTSGGAFYYEQYF. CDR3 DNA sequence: TGTGCCAGTAGGCGGACTAGCGGGGGGGCGTTCTACTACGAGCAGTACTTC.

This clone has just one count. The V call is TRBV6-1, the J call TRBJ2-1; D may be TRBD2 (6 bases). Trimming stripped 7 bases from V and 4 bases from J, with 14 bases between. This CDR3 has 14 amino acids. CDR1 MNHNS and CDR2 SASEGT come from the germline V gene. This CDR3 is CASTVAALYNEQFF. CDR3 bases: TGTGCCAGCACTGTAGCGGCGTTATACAATGAGCAGTTCTTC.

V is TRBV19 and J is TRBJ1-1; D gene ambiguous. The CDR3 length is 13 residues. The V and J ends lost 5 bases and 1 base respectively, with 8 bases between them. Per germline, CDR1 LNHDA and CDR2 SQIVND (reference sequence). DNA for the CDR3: TGTGCCAGTAGTTTTACAGCGAACACTGAAGCTTTCTTT. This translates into CASSFTANTEAFF.

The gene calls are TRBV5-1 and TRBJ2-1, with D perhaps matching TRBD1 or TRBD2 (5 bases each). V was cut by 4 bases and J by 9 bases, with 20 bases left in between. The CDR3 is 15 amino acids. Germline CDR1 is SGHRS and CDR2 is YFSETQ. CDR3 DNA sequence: TGCGCCAGCAGCCCATCACCAGGGAGCGCTTCTGAGCAGTTCTTC. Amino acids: CASSPSPGSASEQFF.

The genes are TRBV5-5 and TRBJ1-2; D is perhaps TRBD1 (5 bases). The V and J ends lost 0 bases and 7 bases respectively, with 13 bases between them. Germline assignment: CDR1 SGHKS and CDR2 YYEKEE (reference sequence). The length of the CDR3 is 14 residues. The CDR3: CASSLEEGRPGYTF. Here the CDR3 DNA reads TGTGCCAGCAGCTTGGAAGAGGGACGGCCTGGCTACACCTTC.